This T cell receptor beta chain was obtained from a study of response to subunit inactivated influenza vaccine. Regarding the study as a whole: The authors suggested that few new T cells are recruited per seasonal influenza vaccination.

TCRdb reprocessed the RT-PCR reads with MiXCR, giving one entry per CDR3 protein. This table holds a few hundred thousand distinct CDR3 sequences, about a fifth found once. To note about this clonotype: No antigen is known for it.

This CDR3 comprises 14 residues. Trimming removed 4 bases from V and 0 bases from J, with 9 bases in between. Germline assignment: CDR1 LNHNV and CDR2 YYDKDF (reference sequence). The receptor was isolated from a man between 50 and 75 years old who received an inactivated influenza vaccine. The material sequenced was PBMCs from blood, taken less than 22 months after vaccination. The rearrangement links TRBV15 to TRBJ2-5; unclear D gene. The CDR3 bases are TGTGCCACCAGCACACACCTGTACCAAGAGACCCAGTACTTC. Translation: CATSTHLYQETQYF.